This TCR beta chain was sequenced in a study of OX40 agonist ivuxolimab in advanced cancers. General study points: Also showing low normalized T-cell clonal expansion were some of the nonresponders. At 0.1 to 3.0 mg/kg and by week 6, clonal expansion occurred in CD4+ and CD8+ blood T cells.

Germline assignment: CDR1 MNHEY and CDR2 SVGAGI. Germline trimming cut 2 bases from V and 4 bases from J; bases unmatched to any gene: 6. The CDR3 has 16 residues. Enrollment shut out patients with autoimmune disease history or systemic immunosuppression. For this clone: As yet, its antigen is unknown.

Produced via immunoSEQ multiplex PCR; TCRdb's table is partial and in-frame only. The sample has 50,000 to 65,000 clones, 85% to 90% seen once. This clonotype was sampled from an adult with an advanced solid tumor such as melanoma, head and neck, liver or kidney cancer. Sequenced material: CD4+ or CD8+ T cells sorted from blood, taken in a trial of the OX40 agonist ivuxolimab. This rearrangement joins TRBV6-5 to TRBJ2-3; 10 bases align to TRBD2. The CDR3 sequence: CASSYSSSGGPDTQYF. The CDR3 DNA reads as TGTGCCAGCAGTTACAGTTCTAGCGGGGGCCCAGATACGCAGTATTTT.